Shown below are 2 T cell receptor beta chains from a single sample sequenced in a study of neurological immune-mediated disorders. MiXCR, run by TCRdb on the 5' RACE reads, gives a single entry per CDR3 protein. The repertoire holds roughly 76,000 distinct CDR3 sequences, 14% seen once, with about 6.8% in the top ten. Material: PBMCs. The receptors were sampled from a woman aged 50 to 65 in good health.

This clonotype showed up many times. The genes are TRBV20-1 and TRBJ2-1, with TRBD2 identical over 10 bases. Germline V CDR1 and CDR2: DFQATT, SNEGSKA (reference sequence). CDR3 length: 14 residues. Trimming took 3 bases from V and 10 from J; bases not matched to a gene: 9. The CDR3, as DNA: TGCAGTGCTAGGGAAAGCGGGAGGGGGAACGAGCAGTTCTTC. This encodes CSARESGRGNEQFF.

This clonotype was found many times. CDR3 nucleotides: TGTGCCAGCAGTTTTCCCCCCGCTAGCACAGATACGCAGTATTTT. Amino acids: CASSFPPASTDTQYF. The chain links TRBV28 to TRBJ2-3; no clear D gene. CDR1 and CDR2 (germline): MDHEN, SYDVKM. Deletions cut 3 bases from V and 0 bases from J, with 10 bases between. The CDR3 extends over 15 amino acids.